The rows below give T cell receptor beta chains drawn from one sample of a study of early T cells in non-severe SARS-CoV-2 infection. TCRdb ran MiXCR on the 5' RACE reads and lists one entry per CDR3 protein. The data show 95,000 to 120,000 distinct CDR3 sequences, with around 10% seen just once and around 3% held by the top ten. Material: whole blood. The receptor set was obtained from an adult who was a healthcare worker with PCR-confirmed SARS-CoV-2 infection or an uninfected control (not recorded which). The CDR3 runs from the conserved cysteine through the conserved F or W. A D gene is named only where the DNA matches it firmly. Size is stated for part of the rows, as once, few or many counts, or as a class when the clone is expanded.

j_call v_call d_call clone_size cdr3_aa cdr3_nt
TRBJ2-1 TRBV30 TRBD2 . CAWSVRAGGYNEQFF TGTGCCTGGAGTGTACGAGCGGGGGGGTACAATGAGCAGTTCTTC
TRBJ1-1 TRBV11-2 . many CASSLGRSREAFF TGTGCCAGCAGCTTAGGGAGGAGCCGTGAAGCTTTCTTT
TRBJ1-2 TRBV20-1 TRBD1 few CSARSPGTAGVGYTF TGCAGTGCTAGGTCTCCGGGGACAGCGGGGGTTGGCTACACCTTC
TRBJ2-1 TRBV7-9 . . CASTPEGQHYNEQFF TGTGCCAGCACCCCGGAGGGACAGCATTACAATGAGCAGTTCTTC
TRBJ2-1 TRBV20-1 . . CSASGPSSYNEQFF TGCAGTGCTAGCGGGCCGAGCTCCTACAATGAGCAGTTCTTC
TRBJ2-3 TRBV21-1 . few CASSRTRRADTQYF TGTGCCAGCAGCAGGACTAGGAGGGCAGATACGCAGTATTTT
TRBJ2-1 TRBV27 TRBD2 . CASSIHSTSGRANEQFF TGTGCCAGCAGTATCCATTCGACTAGCGGGAGGGCCAATGAGCAGTTCTTC
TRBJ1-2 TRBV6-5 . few CASRPRGLGNGYTF TGTGCCAGCAGACCGCGTGGGTTAGGAAATGGCTACACCTTC
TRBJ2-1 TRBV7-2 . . CASRGRGRNEQFF TGTGCCAGCAGAGGACGGGGCCGTAATGAGCAGTTCTTC
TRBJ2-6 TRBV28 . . CASSLLFRGSGANVLTF TGTGCCAGCAGTTTATTATTTCGGGGGTCTGGGGCCAACGTCCTGACTTTC
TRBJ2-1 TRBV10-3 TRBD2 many CAIRAGTSGNNEQFF TGTGCCATCAGAGCCGGGACTAGCGGGAACAATGAGCAGTTCTTC
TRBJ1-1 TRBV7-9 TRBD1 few CASSFRTGVNTEAFF TGTGCCAGCAGCTTCAGGACAGGTGTGAACACTGAAGCTTTCTTT
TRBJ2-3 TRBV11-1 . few CASSLAGRNTDTQYF TGTGCCAGCAGCTTAGCAGGACGCAACACAGATACGCAGTATTTT
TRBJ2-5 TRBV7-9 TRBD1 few CASSLWKGQGASVETQYF TGTGCCAGCAGCTTATGGAAGGGGCAGGGGGCATCAGTAGAGACCCAGTACTTC
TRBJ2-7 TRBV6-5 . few CASSYMGGGDEQYF TGTGCCAGCAGTTATATGGGGGGCGGAGACGAGCAGTACTTC